The rows below give T cell receptor beta chains drawn from one sample of a study of cytomegalovirus exposure and HLA in healthy donors. The data were produced by immunoSEQ multiplex PCR, yet TCRdb's version contains in-frame clones alone and is incomplete. The sample includes approximately 150,000 clones, 70% to 80% seen only once; the top ten take 0.95% to 1.5%. The sample comprised PBMCs. These receptors came from a woman aged 45-65 years in good health and CMV-seronegative. Both conserved end residues are part of each CDR3. The order of the fields is clone size, D gene, J gene, V gene, CDR3 protein, CDR3 DNA. D genes are given only for firm matches. Rows give clone size only sometimes, using once, few, many, or a class for an expanded clone.

clone_size: -; d_call: -; j_call: TRBJ2-2; v_call: TRBV4-1; cdr3_aa: CASSPAGVGSGELFF; cdr3_nt: TGCGCCAGCAGCCCAGCAGGGGTGGGAAGCGGGGAGCTGTTTTTT
clone_size: -; d_call: -; j_call: TRBJ2-5; v_call: TRBV18; cdr3_aa: CASSPPYREETQYF; cdr3_nt: TGTGCCAGCTCACCACCGTACAGGGAAGAGACCCAGTACTTC
clone_size: few; d_call: -; j_call: TRBJ2-1; v_call: TRBV2; cdr3_aa: CASSEATRTGGQFF; cdr3_nt: TGTGCCAGCAGTGAAGCGACTAGGACCGGGGGGCAGTTCTTC
clone_size: -; d_call: TRBD2; j_call: TRBJ2-3; v_call: TRBV5-1; cdr3_aa: CASSLELAGDVTDTQYF; cdr3_nt: TGCGCCAGCAGCTTGGAACTAGCGGGAGATGTCACAGATACGCAGTATTTT
clone_size: few; d_call: TRBD1; j_call: TRBJ1-4; v_call: TRBV7-9; cdr3_aa: CASSLGGDRGNEKLFF; cdr3_nt: TGTGCCAGCAGCTTAGGAGGCGACAGGGGAAATGAAAAACTGTTTTTT
clone_size: -; d_call: -; j_call: TRBJ1-1; v_call: TRBV7-2; cdr3_aa: CASSLVVEGTEAFF; cdr3_nt: TGTGCCAGCAGCTTAGTAGTGGAGGGGACTGAAGCTTTCTTT
clone_size: few; d_call: -; j_call: TRBJ2-3; v_call: TRBV28; cdr3_aa: CASKVVGVTDTQYF; cdr3_nt: TGTGCCAGCAAAGTAGTCGGAGTCACAGATACGCAGTATTTT
clone_size: -; d_call: TRBD2; j_call: TRBJ2-1; v_call: TRBV9; cdr3_aa: CASSVAASGRRNEQFF; cdr3_nt: TGTGCCAGCAGCGTAGCGGCTAGCGGGAGGAGGAACGAGCAGTTCTTC
clone_size: once; d_call: TRBD2; j_call: TRBJ2-3; v_call: TRBV4-3; cdr3_aa: CASSRNMGVAGEVDTQYF; cdr3_nt: TGCGCCAGCAGCCGAAACATGGGGGTAGCGGGAGAGGTGGATACGCAGTATTTT
clone_size: once; d_call: TRBD1; j_call: TRBJ1-6; v_call: TRBV7-9; cdr3_aa: CASSRQGAGNSPLHF; cdr3_nt: TGTGCCAGCAGTCGACAGGGGGCGGGTAATTCACCCCTCCACTTT
clone_size: few; d_call: TRBD2; j_call: TRBJ2-7; v_call: TRBV6-1; cdr3_aa: CASSEVATSRSYEQYF; cdr3_nt: TGTGCCAGCAGTGAAGTGGCGACTAGCCGCTCCTACGAGCAGTACTTC
clone_size: -; d_call: TRBD1; j_call: TRBJ2-2; v_call: TRBV4-3; cdr3_aa: CASSPGTANTGELFF; cdr3_nt: TGCGCCAGCAGCCCGGGGACAGCAAACACCGGGGAGCTGTTTTTT
clone_size: once; d_call: TRBD1; j_call: TRBJ1-2; v_call: TRBV14; cdr3_aa: CASSQDPRQGGDYGYTF; cdr3_nt: TGTGCCAGCAGCCAAGATCCGAGACAGGGTGGGGACTATGGCTACACCTTC
clone_size: -; d_call: -; j_call: TRBJ2-5; v_call: TRBV6-4; cdr3_aa: CASSEGAEETQYF; cdr3_nt: TGTGCCAGCAGTGAGGGGGCGGAGGAGACCCAGTACTTC
clone_size: -; d_call: -; j_call: TRBJ1-2; v_call: TRBV7-2; cdr3_aa: CASSNGQSNYGYTF; cdr3_nt: TGTGCCAGCAGCAATGGACAGTCTAACTATGGCTACACCTTC
clone_size: -; d_call: TRBD2; j_call: TRBJ2-3; v_call: TRBV6-5; cdr3_aa: CASSSRTSGTDTQYF; cdr3_nt: TGTGCCAGCAGTTCACGGACTAGCGGCACAGATACGCAGTATTTT
clone_size: -; d_call: -; j_call: TRBJ1-1; v_call: TRBV9; cdr3_aa: CASREVNTEAFF; cdr3_nt: TGTGCCAGCAGAGAGGTGAACACTGAAGCTTTCTTT
clone_size: medium-sized; d_call: TRBD2; j_call: TRBJ2-1; v_call: TRBV5-1; cdr3_aa: CASSSSGGYNEQFF; cdr3_nt: TGCGCCAGCAGCTCTAGCGGGGGCTACAATGAGCAGTTCTTC
clone_size: once; d_call: TRBD1; j_call: TRBJ1-6; v_call: TRBV19; cdr3_aa: CASSIEIGTAYSPLHF; cdr3_nt: TGTGCCAGTAGTATAGAAATTGGGACAGCTTATTCACCCCTCCACTTT
clone_size: -; d_call: TRBD1; j_call: TRBJ1-5; v_call: TRBV2; cdr3_aa: CASSELGTGVNQPQHF; cdr3_nt: TGTGCCAGCAGTGAATTAGGGACAGGGGTTAATCAGCCCCAGCATTTT
clone_size: few; d_call: -; j_call: TRBJ1-4; v_call: TRBV10-3; cdr3_aa: CAISESTVPDEKLFF; cdr3_nt: TGTGCCATCAGTGAGTCAACTGTGCCGGATGAAAAACTGTTTTTT
clone_size: -; d_call: TRBD1; j_call: TRBJ2-6; v_call: TRBV19; cdr3_aa: CASTSGGSGANVLTF; cdr3_nt: TGTGCCAGTACCTCAGGGGGCTCTGGGGCCAACGTCCTGACTTTC
clone_size: -; d_call: -; j_call: TRBJ1-5; v_call: TRBV19; cdr3_aa: CASSIGNRAGNQPQHF; cdr3_nt: TGTGCCAGTAGTATAGGGAACAGGGCTGGGAATCAGCCCCAGCATTTT
clone_size: -; d_call: TRBD2; j_call: TRBJ2-7; v_call: TRBV4-3; cdr3_aa: CASSRTSANYEQYF; cdr3_nt: TGCGCCAGCAGCCGAACTAGCGCTAACTACGAGCAGTACTTC
clone_size: -; d_call: -; j_call: TRBJ2-7; v_call: TRBV5-4; cdr3_aa: CASSLYYTYEQYF; cdr3_nt: TGTGCCAGCAGCTTGTACTATACCTACGAGCAGTACTTC
clone_size: -; d_call: -; j_call: TRBJ2-7; v_call: TRBV7-9; cdr3_aa: CASSPPSGASYEQYF; cdr3_nt: TGTGCCAGCAGCCCGCCTTCGGGAGCCTCTTACGAGCAGTACTTC
clone_size: -; d_call: -; j_call: TRBJ2-7; v_call: TRBV27; cdr3_aa: CASSLGGSGYEQYF; cdr3_nt: TGTGCCAGCAGTTTAGGAGGGTCCGGTTACGAGCAGTACTTC
clone_size: once; d_call: TRBD2; j_call: TRBJ2-1; v_call: TRBV19; cdr3_aa: CASSRAGNSYNEQFF; cdr3_nt: TGTGCCAGTAGTAGAGCGGGAAACTCCTACAATGAGCAGTTCTTC
clone_size: -; d_call: TRBD2; j_call: TRBJ2-1; v_call: TRBV15; cdr3_aa: CATSGATSGGAHEQFF; cdr3_nt: TGTGCCACCAGCGGAGCGACTAGCGGGGGGGCCCATGAGCAGTTCTTC
clone_size: -; d_call: TRBD2; j_call: TRBJ2-7; v_call: TRBV14; cdr3_aa: CASSQSGGGTRYEQYF; cdr3_nt: TGTGCCAGCAGCCAATCCGGGGGGGGGACTCGATACGAGCAGTACTTC
clone_size: -; d_call: -; j_call: TRBJ2-7; v_call: TRBV5-1; cdr3_aa: CASSPHREESYEQYF; cdr3_nt: TGCGCCAGCAGCCCTCACAGGGAAGAGTCCTACGAGCAGTACTTC
clone_size: -; d_call: -; j_call: TRBJ2-3; v_call: TRBV7-2; cdr3_aa: CASSLAGAGTDTQYF; cdr3_nt: TGTGCCAGCAGCTTAGCGGGGGCAGGCACAGATACGCAGTATTTT
clone_size: -; d_call: -; j_call: TRBJ1-1; v_call: TRBV6-5; cdr3_aa: CASSYLGVSVPEAFF; cdr3_nt: TGTGCCAGCAGTTACCTCGGGGTTTCTGTCCCTGAAGCTTTCTTT
clone_size: few; d_call: -; j_call: TRBJ1-6; v_call: TRBV4-3; cdr3_aa: CASSQESGFYNSPLHF; cdr3_nt: TGCGCCAGCAGCCAAGAATCGGGTTTTTATAATTCACCCCTCCACTTT
clone_size: -; d_call: TRBD2; j_call: TRBJ2-3; v_call: TRBV9; cdr3_aa: CASSVEAGGPADTQYF; cdr3_nt: TGTGCCAGCAGCGTAGAAGCGGGGGGGCCAGCAGATACGCAGTATTTT
clone_size: -; d_call: -; j_call: TRBJ2-5; v_call: TRBV28; cdr3_aa: CASSFRETQYF; cdr3_nt: TGTGCCAGCAGTTTTCGAGAGACCCAGTACTTC
clone_size: -; d_call: -; j_call: TRBJ2-7; v_call: TRBV7-2; cdr3_aa: CASRSGSYSYEQYF; cdr3_nt: TGTGCCAGCAGGTCCGGGAGTTACTCCTACGAGCAGTACTTC
clone_size: once; d_call: -; j_call: TRBJ1-5; v_call: TRBV18; cdr3_aa: CASSPASVNQPQHF; cdr3_nt: TGTGCCAGCTCACCAGCGTCGGTAAATCAGCCCCAGCATTTT
clone_size: -; d_call: TRBD1; j_call: TRBJ1-3; v_call: TRBV5-6; cdr3_aa: CASSRDILGQGRNTIYF; cdr3_nt: TGTGCCAGCAGCAGGGATATACTAGGACAGGGCAGAAACACCATATATTTT
clone_size: -; d_call: TRBD1; j_call: TRBJ1-2; v_call: TRBV7-2; cdr3_aa: CASSRGQGGFYGYTF; cdr3_nt: TGTGCCAGCAGCCGAGGACAGGGCGGCTTCTATGGCTACACCTTC
clone_size: -; d_call: -; j_call: TRBJ2-6; v_call: TRBV5-6; cdr3_aa: CASSLGWGPGANVLTF; cdr3_nt: TGTGCCAGCAGCTTGGGGTGGGGGCCCGGGGCCAACGTCCTGACTTTC
clone_size: few; d_call: TRBD1; j_call: TRBJ1-1; v_call: TRBV4-1; cdr3_aa: CASSRLGPGTGEAFF; cdr3_nt: TGCGCCAGCAGCCGGCTAGGTCCAGGGACAGGTGAAGCTTTCTTT
clone_size: -; d_call: -; j_call: TRBJ2-1; v_call: TRBV27; cdr3_aa: CASTPGTLWNEQFF; cdr3_nt: TGTGCCAGCACCCCCGGGACTCTCTGGAATGAGCAGTTCTTC
clone_size: -; d_call: -; j_call: TRBJ2-2; v_call: TRBV4-2; cdr3_aa: CASSQDIANPGELFF; cdr3_nt: TGTGCCAGCAGCCAAGATATAGCTAACCCGGGGGAGCTGTTTTTT
clone_size: -; d_call: -; j_call: TRBJ2-7; v_call: TRBV28; cdr3_aa: CASGHRTSSYEQYF; cdr3_nt: TGTGCCAGCGGGCACAGGACGAGCTCCTACGAGCAGTACTTC
clone_size: -; d_call: -; j_call: TRBJ2-3; v_call: TRBV19; cdr3_aa: CASRLTEYASTDTQYF; cdr3_nt: TGTGCCAGTAGGTTGACAGAATACGCTAGCACAGATACGCAGTATTTT
clone_size: -; d_call: -; j_call: TRBJ1-1; v_call: TRBV30; cdr3_aa: CAWREKGTEAFF; cdr3_nt: TGTGCCTGGAGAGAAAAGGGGACTGAAGCTTTCTTT
clone_size: -; d_call: TRBD2; j_call: TRBJ2-1; v_call: TRBV10-2; cdr3_aa: CASSRPSGIYNEQFF; cdr3_nt: TGCGCCAGCAGCCGGCCTAGCGGAATTTACAATGAGCAGTTCTTC
clone_size: -; d_call: TRBD1; j_call: TRBJ1-5; v_call: TRBV2; cdr3_aa: CATRRGTGNQPQHF; cdr3_nt: TGTGCCACCCGCCGAGGGACAGGGAATCAGCCCCAGCATTTT
clone_size: -; d_call: -; j_call: TRBJ2-5; v_call: TRBV5-1; cdr3_aa: CASSLGQAQETQYF; cdr3_nt: TGCGCCAGCAGCTTGGGGCAGGCCCAAGAGACCCAGTACTTC
clone_size: -; d_call: -; j_call: TRBJ2-1; v_call: TRBV28; cdr3_aa: CASSLGPRGRGNEQFF; cdr3_nt: TGTGCCAGCAGTCTGGGGCCGCGGGGGAGGGGGAATGAGCAGTTCTTC
clone_size: -; d_call: TRBD1; j_call: TRBJ1-2; v_call: TRBV6-5; cdr3_aa: CASRPPGTGGNGYTF; cdr3_nt: TGTGCCAGCAGGCCTCCCGGGACAGGGGGCAATGGCTACACCTTC
clone_size: once; d_call: TRBD1; j_call: TRBJ1-1; v_call: TRBV27; cdr3_aa: CATHRGHNTEAFF; cdr3_nt: TGTGCCACCCACAGGGGGCACAACACTGAAGCTTTCTTT
clone_size: -; d_call: TRBD2; j_call: TRBJ2-7; v_call: TRBV4-2; cdr3_aa: CASSQASLAGGWEQYF; cdr3_nt: TGTGCCAGCAGCCAAGCGAGCCTAGCGGGAGGGTGGGAGCAGTACTTC
clone_size: -; d_call: -; j_call: TRBJ2-3; v_call: TRBV25-1; cdr3_aa: CASSESRYSTDTQYF; cdr3_nt: TGTGCCAGCAGTGAGTCCCGTTATAGCACAGATACGCAGTATTTT
clone_size: -; d_call: TRBD2; j_call: TRBJ2-2; v_call: TRBV7-2; cdr3_aa: CASSLGRGYGTGELFF; cdr3_nt: TGTGCCAGCAGCTTAGGGCGGGGGTACGGCACCGGGGAGCTGTTTTTT
clone_size: -; d_call: TRBD1; j_call: TRBJ1-5; v_call: TRBV28; cdr3_aa: CASTGSDRALLPQHF; cdr3_nt: TGTGCCAGCACCGGATCGGACAGGGCGTTGTTGCCCCAGCATTTT
clone_size: -; d_call: -; j_call: TRBJ2-7; v_call: TRBV28; cdr3_aa: CASSLTGVYHEQYF; cdr3_nt: TGTGCCAGCAGCTTGACAGGAGTTTACCACGAGCAGTACTTC